This T cell receptor (beta chain) derives from a study of cytomegalovirus exposure and HLA in healthy donors. Study-level results: Three of the chains that were CMV-associated were confirmed in vitro to be specific for CMV antigens.

This clone was observed once. Antigen: not known. Vbeta (60) and Jbeta (13) primers were used in the PCR. The data were produced by immunoSEQ multiplex PCR, yet TCRdb's version contains in-frame clones alone and is incomplete. The profile shows more than 95,000 clones, approximately 74% of them singletons. The CDR3 is 11 residues long. Per the germline V gene, CDR1 is SEHNR and CDR2 is FQNEAQ (reference sequence). V lost 8 bases to trimming and J lost 8 bases, with 12 bases between them. The chain carries TRBV7-9 and TRBJ1-1; D call uncertain. Input material: PBMCs. This sequence originates from a man in his forties in good health and CMV-seropositive. The CDR3 sequence is CASSRSPEAFF. The DNA of the CDR3 is TGTGCCAGCTCTAGGAGCCCAGAAGCTTTCTTT. The full variable domain, in which reference TRBV7-9 and TRBJ1-1 provide the parts outside the CDR3, is DTGVSQNPRHKITKRGQNVTFRCDPISEHNRLYWYRQTLGQGPEFLTYFQNEAQLEKSRLLSDRFSAERPKGSFSTLEIQRTEQGDSAMYLCASSRSPEAFFGQGTRLTVV.